The table lists the clone carrying this T cell receptor beta chain with a few counts. Its antigen is not identified. The data stem from a study of CD8+ T cells in alopecia areata. Study at large: Affected scalp percentage gauged treated patients' severity. Overall study results and limits: Especially in alopecia totalis/universalis, lesional scalp showed greater clonality than normal scalp did. Numerous expanded lesional clones remained in scalp and blood during tofacitinib.

RNA extraction and reverse transcription yielded cDNA as sequencing template. Clones were sequenced by immunoSEQ multiplex PCR, and TCRdb holds only the in-frame ones, with some missing. The table includes some 200,000 clones, around 58% detected once. CDR3 size: 15 residues. Germline V lookup: CDR1 SGHDN, CDR2 FVKESK. The V gene lost 5 bases and the J gene lost 3 bases, with 17 bases spanning the gap. The treatment here: oral pan-JAK inhibitor, 5-10 mg twice daily. The sequence was collected from a human donor with alopecia areata. Sequencing used CD8+ T cells sorted from blood, obtained at week 24, from a patient treated with tofacitinib. The rearrangement uses TRBV14 and TRBJ2-7; D gene ambiguous. CDR3 sequence (DNA): TGTGCCAGCAGCTATAATACCGGGCCGAACTACGAGCAGTACTTC. It translates to CASSYNTGPNYEQYF.